One and the same sample provided the 28 T cell receptor beta chains below, sequenced in a study of technical replicates of blood from a few donors. Profiling relied on immunoSEQ multiplex PCR, and the TCRdb table lists in-frame clones only, not all of them. Counted here are under 80,000 clones, 75% to 95% occurring once; the ten biggest clones make up about 0.4%. Sequences were obtained from T cells isolated from PBMCs. The receptors were gathered from a human donor in good health. Some clones in this sample may be carry-over from other donors' samples.

The rearrangement links TRBV11-3 to TRBJ1-1, with no clear D. Looked up from germline, CDR1 is SGHNT and CDR2 is YENEEA. This CDR3 is built from 13 residues. V was trimmed by 3 bases and J by 1 base, leaving 6 bases between them. In nucleotides, the CDR3 is TGTGCCAGCAGCTTGGTTAGGAACACTGAAGCTTTCTTT. This gives the protein CASSLVRNTEAFF.

This clone was detected once. This chain joins TRBV9 and TRBJ2-3; 7 nucleotides match TRBD1. There are 15 residues in the CDR3. V gave up 2 bases and J gave up 4 bases; unmatched junction bases: 7. Germline loops: CDR1 SGDLS, CDR2 YYNGEE. The CDR3 sequence: CASSVLQGWADTQYF. CDR3 nucleotide sequence: TGTGCCAGCAGCGTCTTACAGGGGTGGGCAGATACGCAGTATTTT.

To note about this clone: The sample contains more than one DNA sequence encoding this CDR3. The chain joins TRBV12-5 to TRBJ1-1; 8 positions agree with TRBD1. CDR1 and CDR2 from the germline V gene are LGHNT and FRNRAP. The CDR3 runs to 13 residues. V was pared by 6 bases and J by 4 bases, with 4 bases of the junction left unmatched. The DNA for the CDR3 is TGTGCTAGTGGATTAACAGGGGGCACTGAAGCTTTCTTT. Its translation is CASGLTGGTEAFF.

The chain is built from TRBV28 and TRBJ2-1; D remains unclear. The CDR3 runs to 14 residues. Germline V gives CDR1 MDHEN, CDR2 SYDVKM. V lost 0 bases, J lost 7 bases, and 10 bases lay in between. The CDR3 spells CASSLWQAVNEQFF. The CDR3 nucleotides read TGTGCCAGCAGTTTATGGCAGGCCGTAAATGAGCAGTTCTTC.

The chain uses TRBV5-4 and TRBJ1-4, with D maybe TRBD1 (5 bases). The CDR3 spans 15 residues. Germline assignment: CDR1 SGHNT and CDR2 YYREEE (reference sequence). The V end lost 3 bases, the J end lost 3 bases, and 12 bases lay between the germline ends. In DNA, the CDR3 is TGTGCCAGCAGCTGGGGGACTCCTTCTAATGAAAAACTGTTTTTT. Its protein is CASSWGTPSNEKLFF.

This sequence joins TRBV6-6 and TRBJ1-3; unclear D gene. The CDR3 covers 15 residues. From germline, CDR1 is MNHNY and CDR2 SVGAGI (reference sequence). V was pared by 5 bases and J by 4 bases, with 15 bases between. The CDR3 coding sequence is TGTGCCAGCAGTGCAGCGGTCGGGCCAGGAAACACCATATATTTT. This encodes CASSAAVGPGNTIYF.

Of note for this clone: Within the sample, other DNA sequences also encode this same CDR3. This chain connects TRBV29-1 to TRBJ2-3; 12 bases are a match to TRBD2. Trimming took 4 bases from V and 3 from J; bases not matched to a gene: 5. Germline V gives CDR1 SQVTM, CDR2 ANQGSEA. The length of the CDR3 is 15 residues. The CDR3 region is CSVGGLAGGTDTQYF. CDR3 DNA: TGCAGCGTTGGGGGCCTAGCGGGAGGGACAGATACGCAGTATTTT.

The gene calls are TRBV28 and TRBJ1-2; TRBD1 might be the D (5 bases). V was clipped by 1 base and J by 5 bases, with 11 bases between them. Germline V gives CDR1 MDHEN, CDR2 SYDVKM. The length of the CDR3 is 14 residues. DNA of the CDR3: TGTGCCAGCAGTTTATATCGGGGGACTTATGGCTACACCTTC. This sequence encodes CASSLYRGTYGYTF.

The gene calls are TRBV4-1 and TRBJ2-7; D is unresolved. Trimming shortened V by 3 bases and J by 1 base, and 10 bases separated the two germline ends. The V gene's germline CDR1 is MGHRA and CDR2 YSYEKL. This CDR3 region has 14 residues. CDR3 DNA sequence: TGCGCCAGCAGCCAGTTGCCGCAGTCCTACGAGCAGTACTTC. Translated, it gives CASSQLPQSYEQYF.

V usage is TRBV5-1 and J usage is TRBJ2-7; 14 bases align to TRBD2. V dropped 4 bases and J dropped 7; count of bases not matched to a gene: 7. The CDR3 sequence is 15 residues long. Germline CDR1 is SGHRS and CDR2 is YFSETQ. In DNA, the CDR3 is TGCGCCAGCAGCCCGGGACTAGCGGGAGCCCGGGAGCAGTACTTC. Amino acids: CASSPGLAGAREQYF.

The chain has TRBV13 and TRBJ2-1, with D maybe TRBD2 (5 bases). Trimming cost V 5 bases and J 7 bases, with 18 bases left between them. Germline lookup yields CDR1 PRHDT and CDR2 FYEKMQ (reference sequence). The CDR3 is 15 amino acids. This CDR3 is CASSQRPTGFNEQFF. The DNA of the CDR3 is TGTGCCAGCAGCCAAAGACCGACGGGGTTTAATGAGCAGTTCTTC.

CDR3 DNA: TGTGCCAGCAGTGAAAAAAGCGGTACAGGGGTGAAACAGCCCCAGCATTTT. Its translation: CASSEKSGTGVKQPQHF. This sequence joins TRBV2 and TRBJ1-5; the match to TRBD1 covers 7 bases. The V gene's germline CDR1 is SNHLY and CDR2 FYNNEI. V lost 2 bases to trimming and J lost 7 bases; unmatched junction nucleotides: 14. This CDR3 spans 17 amino acids.

CDR3 amino acids: CASSIRGGFEAFF. The CDR3, as DNA: TGTGCCAGTAGTATCAGAGGGGGTTTTGAAGCTTTCTTT. This chain links TRBV19 with TRBJ1-1, with D possibly TRBD1 on 6 matching bases. V was trimmed by 3 bases and J by 7 bases, leaving 12 bases between them. Germline V gives CDR1 LNHDA, CDR2 SQIVND (reference sequence). CDR3 length: 13 residues. The entire variable domain, with the rest obtained from reference TRBV19 and TRBJ1-1, is as follows: DGGITQSPKYLFRKEGQNVTLSCEQNLNHDAMYWYRQDPGQGLRLIYYSQIVNDFQKGDIAEGYSVSREKKESFPLTVTSAQKNPTAFYLCASSIRGGFEAFFGQGTRLTVV.

This chain connects TRBV27 to TRBJ2-1, with TRBD2 identical over 7 bases. The trim removed 1 base at V and 5 bases at J, leaving 5 bases unmatched. Germline loops: CDR1 MNHEY, CDR2 SMNVEV (reference sequence). There are 15 residues in the CDR3. CDR3 nucleotides: TGTGCCAGCAGTTTATTGGCGGGGGTCCACAATGAGCAGTTCTTC. Protein: CASSLLAGVHNEQFF.

The chain links TRBV7-3 to TRBJ1-4; D unclear. This CDR3 comprises 12 residues. Trimming shortened V by 5 bases and J by 5 bases, and 6 bases separated the two germline ends. The germline V gene encodes CDR1 SGHTA and CDR2 FQGTGA. This CDR3 is CASSLTNEKLFF. The CDR3 DNA reads TGTGCCAGCAGCCTCACAAATGAAAAACTGTTTTTT.

The gene calls are TRBV6-5 and TRBJ2-5; D remains unclear. The germline V gene has CDR1 MNHEY and CDR2 SVGAGI. The CDR3 has 14 residues. V lost 0 bases and J lost 5, with 10 bases in between. The CDR3 reads CASSYSSSVETQYF. CDR3 in DNA: TGTGCCAGCAGTTACTCGAGTAGTGTCGAGACCCAGTACTTC.

The chain employs TRBV11-3 and TRBJ2-7, with 8 nucleotides matching TRBD2. This CDR3 contains 17 residues. In germline, CDR1 is SGHNT, CDR2 YENEEA. V lost 1 base and J lost 5; bases outside the gene matches: 13. CDR3 protein: CASSLGAPGSGTDEQYF. The CDR3 DNA sequence: TGTGCCAGCAGCTTAGGGGCCCCGGGTAGCGGGACTGACGAGCAGTACTTC. Drawing the rest from reference TRBV11-3 and TRBJ2-7, the complete variable domain is EAGVVQSPRYKIIEKKQPVAFWCNPISGHNTLYWYLQNLGQGPELLIRYENEEAVDDSQLPKDRFSAERLKGVDSTLKIQPAELGDSAVYLCASSLGAPGSGTDEQYFGPGTRLTVT.

The chain carries TRBV7-2 and TRBJ1-1; D gene ambiguous. This CDR3 is 13 amino acids long. The V gene lost 3 bases and the J gene lost 0 bases, with 5 bases spanning the gap. Germline lookup yields CDR1 SGHTA and CDR2 FQGNSA. The CDR3 spells CASSLHLNTEAFF. CDR3 DNA sequence: TGTGCCAGCAGCTTGCACTTGAACACTGAAGCTTTCTTT.

The chain recombines TRBV10-3 with TRBJ1-1, with D maybe TRBD1 (6 bases). The germline gives CDR1 ENHRY, CDR2 SYGVKD. V shed 6 bases and J shed 0 bases, with 8 bases lying between them. The CDR3 is 13 amino acids. CDR3 DNA: TGTGCCATCAGGCCAGGGGTGAACACTGAAGCTTTCTTT. Translated: CAIRPGVNTEAFF.

The chain employs TRBV4-2 and TRBJ2-5; unclear D gene. Trimming pared 0 bases from V and 0 bases from J, leaving 8 bases between. Germline values: CDR1 LGHNA, CDR2 YNFKEQ. There are 15 residues in the CDR3. The CDR3 nucleotides are TGTGCCAGCAGCCAAGATTACTATTACCAAGAGACCCAGTACTTC. Translating it yields CASSQDYYYQETQYF.

The chain links TRBV4-1 to TRBJ2-1; 7 bases fit TRBD1. CDR3 size: 16 residues. Germline-derived CDR1 and CDR2 are MGHRA and YSYEKL. The J segment lost 3 bases and the V segment lost 1 base, leaving 6 bases of the junction unmatched. The CDR3 protein is CASSQAIGGGYNEQFF. As DNA, the CDR3 is TGCGCCAGCAGCCAAGCCATAGGGGGCGGCTACAATGAGCAGTTCTTC.

In its sample, this clone was seen a few times. The rearrangement joins TRBV10-2 to TRBJ1-5, with 8 bases matching TRBD1. Trimming at V came to 4 bases and at J to 4 bases, leaving 3 bases not matched to a gene. CDR3 length: 14 residues. Germline CDR1 WSHSY, CDR2 SAAADI. This chain's CDR3 is CASSGTGKNQPQHF. The CDR3 nucleotides are TGCGCCAGCAGTGGGACAGGGAAGAATCAGCCCCAGCATTTT.

A single count supports this clone. This chain joins TRBV18 and TRBJ2-5; perhaps TRBD1 as D (6 bases). The CDR3 covers 15 residues. Germline CDR1 is KGHSH and CDR2 is LQKENI. V lost 0 bases to trimming and J lost 3 bases, with 11 bases between them. CDR3 DNA sequence: TGTGCCAGCTCACCACCTATTGGGACAAAAGAGACCCAGTACTTC. Residues: CASSPPIGTKETQYF.

The chain links TRBV28 to TRBJ2-2; TRBD2 matches 10 bases. The CDR3 totals 16 residues. V dropped 6 bases and J dropped 7; count of bases not matched to a gene: 11. Germline CDR1 MDHEN, CDR2 SYDVKM. The CDR3 here is CASSTTGSGRVGELFF. The CDR3 coding sequence is TGTGCCAGCAGCACGACGGGGAGCGGGAGGGTCGGGGAGCTGTTTTTT.

This sequence joins TRBV11-2 and TRBJ2-3; D is uncertain. The CDR3 has 15 amino acids. Germline CDR1 reads SGHAT; CDR2 reads FQNNGV. V was pared by 5 bases and J by 0 bases, with 12 bases between. CDR3 loop: CASSRSPESTDTQYF. CDR3 nucleotide sequence: TGTGCCAGCAGCAGAAGCCCTGAGAGCACAGATACGCAGTATTTT.

The chain is built from TRBV7-9 and TRBJ2-5; D is possibly TRBD1 (5 bases). Trimming shortened V by 1 base and J by 6 bases, and 9 bases separated the two germline ends. Germline V CDR1 and CDR2: SEHNR, FQNEAQ (reference sequence). This CDR3 comprises 13 residues. Written as DNA, the CDR3 is TGTGCCAGCAGCTTAGAAGGGGTCAAGACCCAGTACTTC. It encodes CASSLEGVKTQYF.

This rearrangement joins TRBV13 to TRBJ2-2; D uncertain. CDR1 and CDR2 (germline): PRHDT, FYEKMQ (reference sequence). Between the trimmed V and J ends, which lost 5 bases and 6 bases, there was a span of 4 bases. The CDR3 runs to 11 residues. CDR3 residues: CASSPSGELFF. The CDR3 region has the DNA TGTGCCAGCAGCCCGTCCGGGGAGCTGTTTTTT.

This chain joins TRBV4-1 and TRBJ2-2; a possible D gene is TRBD2 (5 bases). CDR1 is MGHRA and CDR2 is YSYEKL in the germline V gene. This CDR3 has 15 amino acids. V was pared by 4 bases and J by 5 bases, with 14 bases between. CDR3 loop: CASSPAEALTGELFF. In DNA form, the CDR3 reads TGCGCCAGCAGCCCAGCGGAAGCCTTAACCGGGGAGCTGTTTTTT.